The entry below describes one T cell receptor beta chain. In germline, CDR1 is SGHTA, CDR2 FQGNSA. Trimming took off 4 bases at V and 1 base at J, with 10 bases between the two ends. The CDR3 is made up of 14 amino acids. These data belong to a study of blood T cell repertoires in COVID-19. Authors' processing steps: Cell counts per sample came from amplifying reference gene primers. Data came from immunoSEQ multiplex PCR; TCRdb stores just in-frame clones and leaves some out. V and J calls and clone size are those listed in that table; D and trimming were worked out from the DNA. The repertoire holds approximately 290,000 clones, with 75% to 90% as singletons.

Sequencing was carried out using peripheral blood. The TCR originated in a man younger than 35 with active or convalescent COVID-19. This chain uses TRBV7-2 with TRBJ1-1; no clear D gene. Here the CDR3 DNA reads TGTGCCAGCAGCTCCACGGCAGGGAACACTGAAGCTTTCTTT. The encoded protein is CASSSTAGNTEAFF.